This T cell receptor (beta chain) was captured in a study of response to subunit inactivated influenza vaccine. This clonotype was seen ten or more times. Its antigen is as yet unknown. Germline V gene lookup returns CDR1 SQVTM and CDR2 ANQGSEA. V was clipped by 6 bases and J by 8 bases, with 14 bases between them. This CDR3 comprises 12 residues. Study findings and constraints: The authors suggested that every seasonal influenza vaccination recruits few new T cells.

One entry per CDR3 protein, called by TCRdb with MiXCR from the RT-PCR reads. Of about 160,000 distinct CDR3 sequences in the sample, roughly a tenth are singletons; the top ten hold around 11%. This rearrangement joins TRBV29-1 to TRBJ2-1; TRBD2 is a possible D gene (7 bases). The clonotype was recovered from a man between 50 and 59 years old who received an inactivated influenza vaccine. Sequenced here: non-naive T cells sorted from PBMCs, sampled about 6 weeks after vaccination. The CDR3 DNA follows: TGCAGCGTGTACAAGGGGGGGGATGAGCAGTTCTTC. Protein sequence: CSVYKGGDEQFF.